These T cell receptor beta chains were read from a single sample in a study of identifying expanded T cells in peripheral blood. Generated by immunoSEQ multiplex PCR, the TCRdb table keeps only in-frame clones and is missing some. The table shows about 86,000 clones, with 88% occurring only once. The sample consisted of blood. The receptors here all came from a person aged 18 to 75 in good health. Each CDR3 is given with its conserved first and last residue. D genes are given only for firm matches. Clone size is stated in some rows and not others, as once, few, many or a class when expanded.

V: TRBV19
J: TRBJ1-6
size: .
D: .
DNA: TGTGCCAGTAGTATAGCAGGGGCCGATAATTCACCCCTCCACTTT
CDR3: CASSIAGADNSPLHF

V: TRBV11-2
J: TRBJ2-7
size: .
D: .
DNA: TGTGCCAGCAGCTCGGACCGGGTCGTCGTTTACTTC
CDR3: CASSSDRVVVYF

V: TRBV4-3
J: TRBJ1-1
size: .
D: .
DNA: TGCGCCAGCAGCCAACAAGGACAGTCCTACACTGAAGCTTTCTTT
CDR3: CASSQQGQSYTEAFF

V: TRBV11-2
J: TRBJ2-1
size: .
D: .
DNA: TGTGCCAGCAGCTTGAGGACCAGTCCCTACAATGAGCAGTTCTTC
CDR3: CASSLRTSPYNEQFF

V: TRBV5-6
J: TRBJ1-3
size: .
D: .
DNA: TGTGCCAGCACCCCCTCGTCGGAGGGCATAGGAAACACCATATATTTT
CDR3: CASTPSSEGIGNTIYF

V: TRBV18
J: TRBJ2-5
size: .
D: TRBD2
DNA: TGTGCCAGCTCACCAGCGGGGGGCGACCAAGAGACCCAGTACTTC
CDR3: CASSPAGGDQETQYF

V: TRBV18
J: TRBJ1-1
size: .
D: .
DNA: TGTGCCAGCTCACTCGGGGCTCAGGGGACTGAAGCTTTCTTT
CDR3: CASSLGAQGTEAFF

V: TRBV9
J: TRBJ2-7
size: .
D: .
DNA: TGTGCCAGCCGCGGGGCGGGGCACGAGCAGTACTTC
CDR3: CASRGAGHEQYF

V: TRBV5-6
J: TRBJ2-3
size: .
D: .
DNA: TGTGCCAGCAGCTTCTCTTGGGGAGATACGCAGTATTTT
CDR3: CASSFSWGDTQYF

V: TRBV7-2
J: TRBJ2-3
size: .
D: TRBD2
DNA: TGTGCCAGCAGCCGACTAGCGGGAGTAGGCGCAGATACGCAGTATTTT
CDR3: CASSRLAGVGADTQYF

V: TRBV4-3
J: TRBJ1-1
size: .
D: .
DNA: TGCGCCAGCAGCCAAGTCGGGAACACTGAAGCTTTCTTT
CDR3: CASSQVGNTEAFF

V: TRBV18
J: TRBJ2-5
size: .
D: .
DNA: TGTGCCAGCTCACCCCGTACAGGACAAGAGACCCAGTACTTC
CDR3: CASSPRTGQETQYF

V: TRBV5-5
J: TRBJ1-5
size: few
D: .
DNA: TGTGCCAGCAGCTCACGACCTCAGCCCCAGCATTTT
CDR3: CASSSRPQPQHF

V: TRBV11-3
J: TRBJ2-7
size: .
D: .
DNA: TGTGCCAGCAGCCCTCAATCCTACGAGCAGTACTTC
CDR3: CASSPQSYEQYF

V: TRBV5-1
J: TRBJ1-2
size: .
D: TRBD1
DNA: TGCGCCAGCAGCCGGGGACAGGACAACGATTATGGCTACACCTTC
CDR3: CASSRGQDNDYGYTF

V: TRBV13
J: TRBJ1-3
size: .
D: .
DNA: TGTGCCAGCCGGGATATCTCTGGAAACACCATATATTTT
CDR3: CASRDISGNTIYF

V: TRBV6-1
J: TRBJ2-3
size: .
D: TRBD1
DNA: TGTGCCAGCAGTGGACAGGGGGTTGCAGATACGCAGTATTTT
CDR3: CASSGQGVADTQYF

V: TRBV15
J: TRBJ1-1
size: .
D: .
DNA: TGTGCCACCAGCAGAGGGGTGGTCTCGAACACTGAAGCTTTCTTT
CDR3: CATSRGVVSNTEAFF

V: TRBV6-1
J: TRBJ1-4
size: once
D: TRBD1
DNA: TGTGCCAGCAGTGTCTTAGGGGACAGAGATGAAAAACTGTTTTTT
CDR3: CASSVLGDRDEKLFF

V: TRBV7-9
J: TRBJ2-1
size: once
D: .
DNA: TGTGCCAGCAGTTCCCGGAGGGGGAAAAGCTCCTACAATGAGCAGTTCTTC
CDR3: CASSSRRGKSSYNEQFF

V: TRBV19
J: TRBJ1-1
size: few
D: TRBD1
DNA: TGTGCCAGTAGCCGCTACGACAGGGGAGTTGGAGCTTTCTTT
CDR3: CASSRYDRGVGAFF

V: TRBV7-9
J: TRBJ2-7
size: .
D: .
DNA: TGTGCCAGCAGCTTAAGAGGACCAAGCGCAGGCGAGCAGTACTTC
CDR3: CASSLRGPSAGEQYF

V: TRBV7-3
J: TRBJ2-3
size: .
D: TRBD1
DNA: TGTGCCAGCAGCCAGCTGGGACAGGGAATGGATACGCAGTATTTT
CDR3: CASSQLGQGMDTQYF

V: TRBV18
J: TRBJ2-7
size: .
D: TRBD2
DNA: TGTGCCAGCTCACCTATAATAGCGGGGGGTTCCTACGAGCAGTACTTC
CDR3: CASSPIIAGGSYEQYF

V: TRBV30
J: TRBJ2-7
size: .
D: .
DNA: TGTGCCTGGAATTATGGATTTTACGAGCAGTACTTC
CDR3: CAWNYGFYEQYF

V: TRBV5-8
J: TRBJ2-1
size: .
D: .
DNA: TGTGCCAGCACCCCTCGACCCGGGGCTAGGTCCTACAATGAGCAGTTCTTC
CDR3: CASTPRPGARSYNEQFF

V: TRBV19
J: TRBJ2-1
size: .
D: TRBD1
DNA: TGTGCCAGTAATATACAGGGGAATGAGCAGTTCTTC
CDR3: CASNIQGNEQFF

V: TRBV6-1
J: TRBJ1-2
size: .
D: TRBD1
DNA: TGTGCCAGCAGGGGACAGGGGGTTTATGGCTACACCTTC
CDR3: CASRGQGVYGYTF

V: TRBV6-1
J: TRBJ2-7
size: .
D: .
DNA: TGTGCCAGCACCATGGACAAGTACTACGAGCAGTACTTC
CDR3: CASTMDKYYEQYF

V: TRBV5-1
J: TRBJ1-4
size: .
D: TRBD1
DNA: TGCGCCAGCAGCAAAGAGGGGGCCCAGACAGGAAAACTGTTTTTT
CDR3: CASSKEGAQTGKLFF

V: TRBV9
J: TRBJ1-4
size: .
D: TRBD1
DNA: TGTGCCAGCAGCGGGGGGACAGGGCCGAATGAAAAACTGTTTTTT
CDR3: CASSGGTGPNEKLFF

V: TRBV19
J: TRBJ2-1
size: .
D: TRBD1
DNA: TGTGCCACTTGGATCCGGACAGGGGATGGCAATGAGCAGTTCTTC
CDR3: CATWIRTGDGNEQFF